Listed here are 13 T cell receptor beta chains from one sample, sequenced in a study of OX40 agonist ivuxolimab in advanced cancers. Data came from immunoSEQ multiplex PCR; TCRdb stores just in-frame clones and leaves some out. In the table there are 20,000 to 30,000 clones, roughly 76% of which are singletons. Sequencing was performed on CD4+ or CD8+ T cells sorted from blood, taken in a trial of the OX40 agonist ivuxolimab. These TCRs come from an adult with an advanced solid tumor such as melanoma, head and neck, liver or kidney cancer.

The chain is built from TRBV4-3 and TRBJ2-5; D is unresolved. The CDR3 runs 15 residues. Germline CDR1 LGHNA, CDR2 YSLEER. V was clipped by 3 bases and J by 5 bases, with 16 bases between them. CDR3 amino acids: CASSQSRGPRETQYF. The CDR3 DNA is TGCGCCAGCAGCCAGTCCCGCGGCCCGCGGGAGACCCAGTACTTC.

The CDR3 loop reads CASSPRGSRGPNQPQHF. The CDR3 DNA follows: TGTGCCAGCAGCCCCCGGGGGAGCAGGGGTCCCAATCAGCCCCAGCATTTT. The V and J genes are TRBV9 and TRBJ1-5; D possibly corresponds to TRBD1 (6 bases). The CDR3 runs 17 residues. Germline loops: CDR1 SGDLS, CDR2 YYNGEE. Trimming removed 4 bases at V and 3 bases at J, with 20 bases between.

CDR3: CASSLAGQRNYGYTF. CDR3 nucleotides: TGCGCCAGCAGCTTGGCGGGACAGAGAAACTATGGCTACACCTTC. V gene TRBV5-1 combines with J gene TRBJ1-2, with 7 bases that match TRBD1. Losses at the gene ends were 0 bases for V and 2 bases for J; bases not matched to a gene: 4. Germline V gene data show CDR1 as SGHRS and CDR2 as YFSETQ. This CDR3 has 15 residues.

The V gene is TRBV19, the J gene TRBJ2-4; 8 nucleotides agree with TRBD1. The germline gives CDR1 LNHDA, CDR2 SQIVND (reference sequence). The CDR3 runs 15 residues. Trimming at V came to 4 bases and at J to 4 bases, leaving 6 bases not matched to a gene. CDR3 loop: CASSTRDRMKNIQYF. The CDR3 coding sequence is TGTGCCAGTAGTACCCGGGACAGGATGAAAAACATTCAGTACTTC.

The chain has TRBV2 and TRBJ2-1; tentative D call: TRBD2 (5 bases). The V end lost 6 bases, the J end lost 3 bases, and 6 bases lay between the germline ends. Germline-derived CDR1 and CDR2 are SNHLY and FYNNEI. There are 12 residues in the CDR3. CDR3 region: CASSGDYNEQFF. The DNA of the CDR3 is TGTGCCAGCAGCGGGGACTACAATGAGCAGTTCTTC.

The gene calls are TRBV9 and TRBJ2-1; D could derive from TRBD1 or TRBD2 (5 bases each). Germline CDR1 is SGDLS and CDR2 is YYNGEE. V shed 0 bases and J shed 4 bases, with 11 bases lying between them. There are 15 residues in the CDR3. Written as DNA, the CDR3 is TGTGCCAGCAGCGTAGATGGGACGGTATACAATGAGCAGTTCTTC. It encodes CASSVDGTVYNEQFF.

The count of this clone is one. V and J are TRBV4-1 and TRBJ1-1; D remains ambiguous. The germline CDR1 and CDR2 sequences are MGHRA and YSYEKL. V lost 3 bases and J 5 bases, leaving 16 bases between the germline ends. The CDR3 runs 15 residues. The CDR3 region is CASSQPDTLGTEAFF. CDR3 DNA: TGCGCCAGCAGCCAGCCTGACACTTTAGGGACTGAAGCTTTCTTT.

The rearrangement links TRBV19 to TRBJ2-7, with 11 bases lining up with TRBD1. Trimming cost V 0 bases and J 3 bases; bases outside gene matches: 7. This CDR3 has 17 amino acids. Germline V gene lookup returns CDR1 LNHDA and CDR2 SQIVND (reference sequence). The DNA of the CDR3 is TGTGCCAGTAGTATAGATCTGATTGGGACAGGGGGCTACGAGCAGTACTTC. It codes for CASSIDLIGTGGYEQYF.

The chain is built from TRBV5-4 and TRBJ1-4; D remains unclear. V gave up 1 base and J gave up 5 bases, with 9 bases separating them. This CDR3 is built from 14 residues. Germline CDR1 and CDR2: SGHNT and YYREEE (reference sequence). Here the CDR3 DNA reads TGTGCCAGCAGCTTGTGGGAAACGAATGAAAAACTGTTTTTT. Its protein is CASSLWETNEKLFF.

The chain combines TRBV7-2 with TRBJ2-7; D is uncertain. The CDR3 spans 14 residues. Trimming stripped 5 bases from V and 4 bases from J, with 15 bases between. Germline V gene data show CDR1 as SGHTA and CDR2 as FQGNSA. CDR3: CASSPSSPKYEQYF. As DNA, the CDR3 is TGTGCCAGCAGCCCGAGCTCTCCAAAATACGAGCAGTACTTC.

This rearrangement joins TRBV7-2 to TRBJ1-4; D remains ambiguous. The CDR3 has 16 amino acids. The ends were cut back, 5 bases at V and 4 bases at J, with 17 bases in the middle. In germline, CDR1 is SGHTA, CDR2 FQGNSA. The CDR3 nucleotides are TGTGCCAGCAGCCAACGTGGTGACCGATATAATGAAAAACTGTTTTTT. It translates to CASSQRGDRYNEKLFF.

V is TRBV5-6 and J is TRBJ1-4; TRBD1 aligns across 8 bases. The V segment lost 5 bases and the J segment 7 bases; nucleotides outside the gene matches: 7. Germline V gives CDR1 SGHDT, CDR2 YYEEEE. The CDR3 length is 14 residues. This CDR3 is CASRIQGAPEKLFF. The CDR3 DNA sequence: TGTGCCAGCAGGATTCAGGGGGCGCCTGAAAAACTGTTTTTT.

This sequence joins TRBV6-5 and TRBJ1-2; D is possibly TRBD1 (5 bases). V was clipped by 6 bases and J by 7 bases, with 12 bases between them. The CDR3 has 12 residues. CDR1 MNHEY and CDR2 SVGAGI come from the germline V gene. Here the CDR3 reads CASSGTGGGYTF. The CDR3 region has the DNA TGTGCCAGCAGCGGGACGGGGGGTGGCTACACCTTC.